These T cell receptor beta chains were read from a single sample in a study of blood T cells in healthy people across ages. TCRdb re-analysed the 5' RACE reads in MiXCR, keeping a single row per CDR3 protein. The data contain fewer than 750,000 distinct CDR3 sequences, around half of them singletons. The sequencing sample was made of blood. These receptors were taken from a man older than 75 in good health. Each CDR3 is given with its conserved first and last residue. Each record gives: V gene, J gene, CDR3 protein.

TRBV12-3/TRBV12-4	TRBJ2-6	CASSLRPAGANVLTF
TRBV21-1	TRBJ2-6	CASSPQRNVLTF
TRBV6-6	TRBJ1-5	CASEGTEGNQPQHF
TRBV9	TRBJ2-5	CASSVEPSGTQETQYF
TRBV12-3/TRBV12-4	TRBJ2-5	CASSLNQGMETQYF
TRBV20-1	TRBJ2-4	CSANHRGRTAKNIQYF
TRBV3-1	TRBJ1-1	CASSQDYQNTEAFF
TRBV3-1	TRBJ2-2	CASSQKGGGATGELFF
TRBV5-1	TRBJ1-3	CASSLDRGDGDTIYF
TRBV5-1	TRBJ2-3	CASSLELAGVGDTQYF
TRBV29-1	TRBJ2-1	CSVAGTSGKSSYNEQFF
TRBV7-2	TRBJ2-7	CASSPRFGGRTHGYEQYF
TRBV7-3	TRBJ2-3	CASSLRAQGGTDTQYF
TRBV20-1	TRBJ1-1	CSALPGTANTEAFF
TRBV7-8	TRBJ2-5	CASMGGRVRLARSKTQYF
TRBV6-2/TRBV6-3	TRBJ1-2	CASSPRDRLLNDGYTF
TRBV7-2	TRBJ2-5	CASSLVAGMETQYF
TRBV7-2	TRBJ2-1	CASSLGGTSGTTNEQFF
TRBV7-9	TRBJ1-2	CASSLGQNYDYTF
TRBV7-3	TRBJ2-7	CASSLTGGGEQYF
TRBV4-2	TRBJ2-6	CASSRPGQDLGGANVLTF
TRBV15	TRBJ2-1	CATKTGGSYNEQFF
TRBV6-6	TRBJ2-7	CASRAQAYEQYF
TRBV7-2	TRBJ2-3	CASSSSGARADTQYF
TRBV5-1	TRBJ2-1	CASSLVSDNEQFF
TRBV6-6	TRBJ1-6	CASSHQPGRNSPLHF
TRBV29-1	TRBJ2-3	CSVARDLTDTQYF
TRBV9	TRBJ2-7	CASSVEDSLYEQYF
TRBV20-1	TRBJ2-7	CSGRGPTYEQYF
TRBV2	TRBJ2-7	CASSPIAYEQYF
TRBV6-5	TRBJ2-1	CASSPNPDRGSNEQFF
TRBV24-1	TRBJ1-5	CATRGGAPGPQHF
TRBV20-1	TRBJ2-1	CSAREPSGDLEGETQFF
TRBV7-2	TRBJ2-5	CASSLVIGGQPRETQYF
TRBV6-1	TRBJ2-1	CASSEVGRGEQFF
TRBV10-3	TRBJ2-1	CATDSGAGGDNEQFF
TRBV7-2	TRBJ2-7	CASSAGTLAYEQYF
TRBV15	TRBJ2-1	CATSRHPGQGLDEQFF
TRBV5-1	TRBJ2-2	CASSFGTGTNTGELFF
TRBV20-1	TRBJ2-1	CSAYLQRGNNEQFF
TRBV3-1	TRBJ2-5	CASSHTPRQIQETQYF